Listed here is a single T cell receptor (beta chain). What it recognizes is unknown. The junction does not match germline at one end; this may be a read error. This record comes from a study of CD8+ T cells in alopecia areata. As for the study in general: Percentage of affected scalp area was the basis on which treated patients' severity was scored. Study-wide points: Normal scalp showed lower clonality than lesional scalp, especially alopecia totalis/universalis. Tissue-resident alphabeta T cells belonging to normal skin likewise get sequenced within scalp specimens. Scalp clonality decreased significantly with tofacitinib, and so did expanded CD8+ clones among the top 100.

Extraction and reverse transcription of RNA yielded cDNA as the sequencing template. Measured with immunoSEQ multiplex PCR; TCRdb has only the in-frame clones, and not every one. This sample yields roughly 110,000 clones, of which 80% to 85% are seen a single time; over 20% belongs to the top ten. Treatment noted: oral pan-JAK inhibitor, 5-10 mg twice daily. The receptor was derived from a human donor with alopecia areata. Material: CD8+ T cells sorted from blood, obtained at week 24, from a patient treated with tofacitinib.

CDR3 bases: TGTGCCAGCAGCTCGGGGTGGAATGAGCAGTTCTTC. Its translation: CASSSGWNEQFF. The genes are TRBV5-3 and TRBJ2-1, with D possibly TRBD2 on 5 matching bases. TRBV5-3 is an ORF, with its function uncertain. This CDR3 spans 12 amino acids.